Reported below is one TCR beta chain. Authors' processing steps: Scientists estimated how many nucleated cells there were by amplifying reference gene primers. TCRdb keeps only in-frame clones here, not all; method: immunoSEQ multiplex PCR. V and J calls and clone size are given by that table; D and trimming were obtained from the DNA. The sample records some 120,000 clones, less than 85% being singletons. This sample was included in a study of blood T cell repertoires in COVID-19. Looking at the study overall: Sources were T cells, B-cell-depleted T cells, or PBMCs; the material itself was cDNA or gDNA.

Per germline, CDR1 KGHDR and CDR2 SFDVKD. The germline V and J ends were trimmed by 7 bases and 4 bases, with 13 bases remaining between them. The CDR3 covers 13 residues. This chain links TRBV24-1 with TRBJ2-7; possible D gene TRBD1, 5 bases. The sequence was collected from a woman aged 55-70 years with acute or convalescent COVID-19. The sequenced material came from peripheral blood. Written as DNA, the CDR3 is TGTGCCACCAGGGTTACAGGTAGATACGAGCAGTACGTC. It codes for CATRVTGRYEQYV.